This section outlines one T cell receptor beta chain sequence together with its context. The CDR3 has 16 amino acids. Germline trimming cut 4 bases from V and 1 base from J; bases unmatched to any gene: 7. Per germline, CDR1 SGDLS and CDR2 YYNGEE. These data are taken from a study of T cell changes during pregnancy in multiple sclerosis. Libraries were prepared by immunoSEQ multiplex PCR; TCRdb keeps only in-frame clonotypes and omits some of them. This table holds roughly 80,000 clones, approximately 93% found once. The receptor's source is a female donor with multiple sclerosis, enrolled in a pregnancy study. The sample was peripheral blood, taken in the second trimester of pregnancy. The V and J genes are TRBV9 and TRBJ2-3, with 9 bases aligning to TRBD2. The CDR3 is CASSKNSGGGTDTQYF. The CDR3 nucleotides are TGTGCCAGCAGCAAGAATAGCGGGGGAGGCACAGATACGCAGTATTTT.